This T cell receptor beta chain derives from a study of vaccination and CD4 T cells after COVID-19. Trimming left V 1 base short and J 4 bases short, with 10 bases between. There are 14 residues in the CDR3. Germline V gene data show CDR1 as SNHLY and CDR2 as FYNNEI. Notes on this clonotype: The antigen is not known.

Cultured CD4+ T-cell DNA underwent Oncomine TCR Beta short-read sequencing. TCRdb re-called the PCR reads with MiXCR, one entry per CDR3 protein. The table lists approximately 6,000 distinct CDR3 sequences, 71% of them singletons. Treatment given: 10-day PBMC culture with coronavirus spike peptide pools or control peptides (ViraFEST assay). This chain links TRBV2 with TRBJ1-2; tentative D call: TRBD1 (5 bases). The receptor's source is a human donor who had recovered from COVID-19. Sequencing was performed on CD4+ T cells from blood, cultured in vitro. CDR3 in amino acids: CASSEEEGTYGYTF. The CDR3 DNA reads TGTGCCAGCAGTGAAGAGGAAGGGACCTATGGCTACACCTTC.